One sample yielded the 9 T cell receptor beta chains listed below, sequenced in a study of T cells in Graves' hyperthyroidism and ophthalmopathy. Amplified TCR beta CDR3 regions came from RNA transcripts. A first-round RT-PCR of the TCR CDR3 used the HTBI primer set. TCRdb reprocessed the multiplex PCR reads with MiXCR, giving one entry per CDR3 protein. The sample contains approximately 360,000 distinct CDR3 sequences, 25% of which appear only once. Sequencing was carried out using blood. The receptors shown here come from a man aged 45 to 65 with Graves' hyperthyroidism.

V usage is TRBV12-5 and J usage is TRBJ1-5; D gene ambiguous. The CDR3 is 14 amino acids. Germline V gene sequence: CDR1 LGHNT, CDR2 FRNRAP. V lost 3 bases, J lost 3 bases, and 9 bases lay in between. The CDR3 bases are TGTGCTAGTGGTTTCGGCGGCCACAATCAGCCCCAGCATTTT. Protein sequence: CASGFGGHNQPQHF.

This clonotype came up a few times. The chain is built from TRBV3-1 and TRBJ1-2, with 10 bases that match TRBD1. Germline trimming cut 4 bases from V and 7 bases from J; bases unmatched to any gene: 12. This CDR3 is built from 16 residues. CDR1 is LGHDT, CDR2 YNNKEL, per germline (reference sequence). CDR3 nucleotide sequence: TGTGCCAGCAGCCTCTCGGACAGGGGGTTCGGCGGTGGCTACACCTTC. Translation: CASSLSDRGFGGGYTF.

The chain is built from TRBV5-1 and TRBJ1-2; 7 nucleotides align to TRBD1. CDR1 SGHRS and CDR2 YFSETQ come from the germline V gene. V shed 4 bases and J 8 bases; nucleotides not matched to a gene: 14. The CDR3 length is 15 residues. The CDR3 here is CASSPGQTPSIGYTF. In DNA form, the CDR3 reads TGCGCCAGCAGCCCGGGACAGACGCCGTCTATAGGCTACACCTTC.

This clonotype was seen repeatedly, ten times or more. This sequence joins TRBV6-1 and TRBJ2-7; TRBD1 matches 8 bases. Germline CDR1 and CDR2: MNHNS and SASEGT. The CDR3 spans 20 residues. V dropped 4 bases and J dropped 1; count of bases not matched to a gene: 21. Here the CDR3 reads CASSGLGQGSRGGSSYEQYF. The CDR3, as DNA: TGTGCCAGCAGTGGTCTTGGACAGGGTAGTAGAGGGGGATCATCCTACGAGCAGTACTTC.

The gene calls are TRBV5-6 and TRBJ2-3, with 12 bases fitting TRBD1. This CDR3 spans 17 amino acids. In germline, CDR1 is SGHDT, CDR2 YYEEEE. The trim removed 2 bases at V and 4 bases at J, leaving 8 bases unmatched. CDR3 DNA: TGTGCCAGCAGCTTTAATGTGGGACAGGGGGCGTCAGATACGCAGTATTTT. Protein product: CASSFNVGQGASDTQYF.

V and J are TRBV7-9 and TRBJ1-2, with D possibly TRBD1 on 6 matching bases. Germline CDR1 reads SEHNR; CDR2 reads FQNEAQ (reference sequence). The V end lost 4 bases, the J end lost 4 bases, and 13 bases lay between the germline ends. This CDR3 has 14 amino acids. CDR3 loop: CASSSTGQVYGYTF. CDR3 sequence (DNA): TGTGCCAGCAGCTCAACAGGGCAGGTCTATGGCTACACCTTC. Looking up the rest from reference TRBV7-9 and TRBJ1-2 gives the full variable domain: DTGVSQNPRHKITKRGQNVTFRCDPISEHNRLYWYRQTLGQGPEFLTYFQNEAQLEKSRLLSDRFSAERPKGSFSTLEIQRTEQGDSAMYLCASSSTGQVYGYTFGSGTRLTVV.

This clonotype was detected ten times or more. The DNA of the CDR3 is TGTGCCAGCAGCAGTTATGGCCGGGACAGGGCCACAGATACGCAGTATTTT. It is translated as CASSSYGRDRATDTQYF. The V call is TRBV7-9, the J call TRBJ2-3, with 9 bases that match TRBD1. J lost 2 bases, V lost 5 bases, and 11 bases had no gene match. Germline loops: CDR1 SEHNR, CDR2 FQNEAQ (reference sequence). This CDR3 comprises 17 residues.

This clonotype was observed at least ten times. The CDR3 DNA follows: TGTGCCAGCATCCCCCCCGGACTGGAGACTGAAGCTTTCTTT. Translation: CASIPPGLETEAFF. V usage is TRBV28 and J usage is TRBJ1-1, with D unresolved. CDR1 MDHEN and CDR2 SYDVKM come from the germline V gene. This CDR3 comprises 14 residues. With 7 bases removed from V and 5 bases from J, the gap between germline ends came to 17 bases.

This rearrangement joins TRBV7-9 to TRBJ2-1; TRBD2 matches at 10 bases. The V segment lost 7 bases and the J segment 15 bases; nucleotides outside the gene matches: 18. The CDR3 is 15 amino acids. Germline-derived CDR1 and CDR2 are SEHNR and FQNEAQ (reference sequence). CDR3 in DNA: TGTGCCAGCATCAGTCTGGGGACTAGCGTACATATTCGGTTCTTC. Translating gives CASISLGTSVHIRFF. The variable domain in full, completed from reference TRBV7-9 and TRBJ2-1, reads DTGVSQNPRHKITKRGQNVTFRCDPISEHNRLYWYRQTLGQGPEFLTYFQNEAQLEKSRLLSDRFSAERPKGSFSTLEIQRTEQGDSAMYLCASISLGTSVHIRFFGPGTRLTVL.